The clone carrying this T cell receptor (beta chain) has a single count. These data originate in a study of T cell changes during pregnancy in multiple sclerosis. The assay was immunoSEQ multiplex PCR, and TCRdb's table has in-frame clones only and misses some. The sample has 90,000 to 120,000 clones, roughly 90% seen once. The V end was cut by 4 bases, the J end by 3 bases, with 16 bases between. Germline-derived CDR1 and CDR2 are SNHLY and FYNNEI. The CDR3 consists of 15 residues. This chain links TRBV2 with TRBJ2-7; TRBD2 is a possible D gene (5 bases). The TCR was taken from a female donor in good health, enrolled as a control in a pregnancy study. This specimen consisted of peripheral blood, obtained in the third trimester of pregnancy. The CDR3 DNA is TGTGCCAGCAGTGGCCAGCGAACGAGGGACTACGAGCAGTACTTC. Encoded protein: CASSGQRTRDYEQYF.